This TCR beta chain was found in a study of T cell changes during pregnancy in multiple sclerosis (dated by TCRdb to the late 2010s). Notes on the research overall: Changes in the T cell repertoire over the course of pregnancy were examined in this study in women with multiple sclerosis.

Library method: the immunoSEQ multiplex PCR assay. What TCRdb holds here is the immuneACCESS table cut down to in-frame rearrangements. Part of the clones is not present; checked against another copy, under half of the missing clones reflect an unresolved V gene, and the others are unexplained. In all, the sample holds about 61,000 clones, and around 90% of those were seen once. The ten largest clones take up 1.5% to 2% of the sample. Remarks on this clone: Its antigen is still unknown. Base qualities are not recorded, but no much larger clone differs from it by a single base.

The germline V gene yields SGHRS for CDR1 and YFSETQ for CDR2. The CDR3 covers 15 residues, taking in both the cysteine and the phenylalanine. Just CDR3 DNA is preserved here, 45 bases in frame from base 1. Between the V and J ends, shortened by 0 bases and 5 bases respectively, the junction contains 14 bases. The sequence is built from TRBV5-1 and TRBJ1-1, with the D gene too uncertain to name. The specimen was peripheral blood, collected in the first trimester of pregnancy. The sequence was collected from a female donor with multiple sclerosis, enrolled in a pregnancy study. This receptor has the CDR3 CASSLAPEGGTEAFF. In nucleotides, the sequence is TGCGCCAGCAGCTTGGCTCCGGAAGGAGGGACTGAAGCTTTCTTT. Extended through the reference TRBV5-1 and TRBJ1-1 proteins, this CDR3 yields the full variable domain: KAGVTQTPRYLIKTRGQQVTLSCSPISGHRSVSWYQQTPGQGLQFLFEYFSETQRNKGNFPGRFSGRQFSNSRSEMNVSTLELGDSALYLCASSLAPEGGTEAFFGQGTRLTVV.